The count of the clone carrying this T cell receptor (beta chain) is one. This sample was included in a study of blood T cell repertoires in COVID-19. Looking at the study overall: Sites in the United States, Italy and Spain provided acute and convalescent COVID-19 samples. Sources were T cells, B-cell-depleted T cells, or PBMCs; the material itself was cDNA or gDNA.

The CDR3 is made up of 14 amino acids. Germline lookup yields CDR1 MNHEY and CDR2 SVGEGT. The ends were cut back, 5 bases at V and 8 bases at J, with 15 bases in the middle. Profiled with immunoSEQ multiplex PCR; TCRdb holds only in-frame clones, not every one. The sample has about 300,000 clones, roughly 90% seen once. The sequence was obtained from a man aged 18 to 29 with active or convalescent COVID-19. The rearrangement links TRBV6-2 or TRBV6-3 to TRBJ1-4, with no clear D. The sequencing input was peripheral blood. CDR3 region: CASSMGRQREKLFF. For the CDR3, the DNA is TGTGCCAGCAGTATGGGGAGGCAACGGGAAAAACTGTTTTTT.